This is a list of T cell receptor beta chains from one sample in a study of neurological immune-mediated disorders. TCRdb re-called the 5' RACE reads through MiXCR, storing one row per CDR3 protein. Of 45,000 to 65,000 distinct CDR3 sequences in the sample, roughly 4.4% were seen once. Sequencing used PBMCs. These receptors were taken from a man in his fifties or sixties with multiple sclerosis. Each CDR3 is given with its conserved first and last residue. The D gene is left open where the match is weak. Expanded clones get a size class; other rows say once, few or many, or leave the size out.

CASSPGREIAGRNTGELFF TGCGCCAGCAGCCCGGGGCGGGAGATAGCGGGGCGAAACACCGGGGAGCTGTTTTTT TRBJ2-2 . TRBV5-1 TRBD2 19
CASSFYPGVAGQPSDEQFF TGTGCCAGCAGCTTCTACCCCGGGGTAGCGGGACAGCCAAGCGATGAGCAGTTCTTC TRBJ2-1 . TRBV6-6 . 19
CASTAYGYNEQFF TGTGCCAGCACCGCTTACGGCTACAATGAGCAGTTCTTC TRBJ2-1 many TRBV2 . 13
CAWSPRGGSGPDTQYF TGTGCCTGGAGTCCCCGGGGCGGATCGGGGCCAGATACGCAGTATTTT TRBJ2-3 many TRBV30 . 16
CASRTRPGPATEAFF TGTGCCAGCAGGACCCGGCCTGGGCCGGCCACTGAAGCTTTCTTT TRBJ1-1 . TRBV2 . 15
CSARRGDLAKNIQYF TGCAGTGCTAGGAGAGGGGATTTAGCCAAAAACATTCAGTACTTC TRBJ2-4 many TRBV20-1 . 15
CASSFRQGGYTGELFF TGCGCCAGCAGCTTCCGACAGGGGGGATACACCGGGGAGCTGTTTTTT TRBJ2-2 many TRBV5-1 TRBD1 16
CASSLVVAGQEQYF TGCGCCAGCAGCTTGGTAGTAGCGGGCCAAGAGCAGTACTTC TRBJ2-7 many TRBV5-1 TRBD2 14
CAISERRGQPNTGELFF TGTGCCATCAGTGAGAGGAGAGGACAGCCGAACACCGGGGAGCTGTTTTTT TRBJ2-2 many TRBV10-3 . 17
CASSPLTRDGYTF TGTGCCAGCAGCCCGCTAACACGAGATGGCTACACCTTC TRBJ1-2 many TRBV5-5 . 13
CASSPPTGVEQFF TGTGCCAGCAGCCCCCCAACGGGGGTTGAGCAGTTCTTC TRBJ2-1 few TRBV3-1 . 13
CASSPSGSIHEQYF TGTGCCAGCAGCCCTAGCGGGAGTATCCACGAGCAGTACTTC TRBJ2-7 many TRBV7-2 TRBD2 14
CASSTSRGRGETGELFF TGTGCCAGCAGCACAAGTCGCGGGAGAGGGGAGACCGGGGAGCTGTTTTTT TRBJ2-2 many TRBV11-2 TRBD2 17
CASSSLGGEQFF TGTGCCAGCAGCTCCCTCGGGGGAGAGCAGTTCTTC TRBJ2-1 many TRBV16 . 12
CASKRTATVNTGELFF TGTGCCAGCAAGAGGACAGCAACAGTGAACACCGGGGAGCTGTTTTTT TRBJ2-2 many TRBV2 . 16
CSARALGGANVLTF TGCAGTGCTAGAGCCCTGGGAGGGGCCAACGTCCTGACTTTC TRBJ2-6 many TRBV20-1 . 14
CASSQGRDRGQTNEKLFF TGTGCCAGCAGCCAAGGCCGGGACAGGGGTCAGACTAATGAAAAACTGTTTTTT TRBJ1-4 many TRBV3-1 TRBD1 18
CASSPGEPYEQYF TGTGCCAGCTCACCCGGGGAGCCCTACGAGCAGTACTTC TRBJ2-7 many TRBV18 . 13
CASNPPGQSGEQYF TGTGCCAGCAACCCGCCGGGACAGAGCGGCGAGCAGTACTTC TRBJ2-7 few TRBV28 TRBD1 14
CATVIRDRGTDTQYF TGTGCCACGGTAATCCGGGACAGGGGAACAGATACGCAGTATTTT TRBJ2-3 many TRBV25-1 TRBD1 15
CASSLASGSYNEQFF TGTGCCAGCAGCTTGGCCAGCGGGTCCTACAATGAGCAGTTCTTC TRBJ2-1 few TRBV5-4 . 15
CASSQESGRTYSGANVLTF TGTGCCAGCAGCCAAGAAAGTGGCAGGACCTACTCTGGGGCCAACGTCCTGACTTTC TRBJ2-6 many TRBV3-1 . 19
CASSSYGGYTF TGTGCCAGCAGCTCCTATGGGGGTTACACCTTC TRBJ1-2 many TRBV12-3/TRBV12-4 . 11
CASSFPAEPNTEAFF TGCGCCAGCAGCTTCCCAGCCGAGCCGAACACTGAAGCTTTCTTT TRBJ1-1 many TRBV5-1 . 15
CASSPYDEQYF TGTGCCAGCAGCCCTTATGACGAGCAGTACTTC TRBJ2-7 many TRBV7-9 . 11
CASSHQGAGRETQYF TGTGCCAGCAGCCACCAGGGCGCTGGGAGGGAGACCCAGTACTTC TRBJ2-5 few TRBV27 . 15
CASRRAGRAGDEQFF TGCGCCAGCAGAAGAGCAGGTCGAGCGGGAGATGAGCAGTTCTTC TRBJ2-1 few TRBV5-1 TRBD2 15
CASSDGFTYEQYF TGCGCCAGCTCGGACGGTTTCACCTACGAGCAGTACTTC TRBJ2-7 . TRBV5-1 . 13
CSATALNTEAFF TGCAGTGCAACTGCCTTGAACACTGAAGCTTTCTTT TRBJ1-1 few TRBV20-1 . 12
CASSLSPQRTSGGFNEQFF TGTGCCAGCAGTTTATCGCCCCAAAGGACTAGCGGGGGGTTCAATGAGCAGTTCTTC TRBJ2-1 many TRBV27 TRBD2 19
CASNSQTYTDTQYF TGCGCCAGCAACTCCCAGACTTACACAGATACGCAGTATTTT TRBJ2-3 few TRBV4-1 . 14
CASSLTGSRETQYF TGCGCCAGCAGCTTAACCGGGAGTAGGGAGACCCAGTACTTC TRBJ2-5 many TRBV5-1 . 14
CASSQIVLAGGGETQYF TGTGCCAGCAGCCAGATCGTACTAGCGGGAGGTGGAGAGACCCAGTACTTC TRBJ2-5 few TRBV7-9 TRBD2 17
CASSLVVHRTQYF TGTGCCAGCAGCTTAGTTGTCCACCGAACGCAGTATTTT TRBJ2-3 . TRBV11-2 . 13
CASSPQLGSTDTQYF TGTGCCAGCAGTCCCCAACTAGGGAGCACAGATACGCAGTATTTT TRBJ2-3 many TRBV12-3/TRBV12-4 . 15